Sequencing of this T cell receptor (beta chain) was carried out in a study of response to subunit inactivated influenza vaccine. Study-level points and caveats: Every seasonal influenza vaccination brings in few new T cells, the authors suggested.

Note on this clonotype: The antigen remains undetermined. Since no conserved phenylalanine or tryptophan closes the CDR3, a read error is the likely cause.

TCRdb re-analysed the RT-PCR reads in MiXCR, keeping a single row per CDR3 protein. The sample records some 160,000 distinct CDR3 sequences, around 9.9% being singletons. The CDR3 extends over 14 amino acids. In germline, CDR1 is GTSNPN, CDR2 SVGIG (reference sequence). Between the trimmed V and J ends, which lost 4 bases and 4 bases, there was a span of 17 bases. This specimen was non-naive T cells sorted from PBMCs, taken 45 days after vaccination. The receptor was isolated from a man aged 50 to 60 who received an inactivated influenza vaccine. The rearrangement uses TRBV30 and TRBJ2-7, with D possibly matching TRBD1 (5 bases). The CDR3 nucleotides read TGTGCCTGGAATCCTGTAGGACACCGGTACGAGCAGTACTAC. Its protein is CAWNPVGHRYEQYY.